This TCR beta chain was sequenced during a study of blood T cell repertoires in COVID-19 (dated by TCRdb to 2018 to 2021). Background for the entire study: The collaborator samples originated in the United States, Italy and Spain and spanned the acute and convalescent phases of COVID-19. The material from the prospective study consisted of cDNA or gDNA derived from T cells, B-cell-depleted T cells, or PBMCs. The dataset comprised deeply sampled blood TCRbeta repertoires from subjects exposed to, actively infected with, or recovered from COVID-19. The repertoires were released in a freely available public database intended as a resource for research on the immune response to SARS-CoV-2. Samples were obtained from the ongoing ImmuneRACE study (first 160 participants) and from roughly 1,300 subjects provided by 6 global collaborators. The sample metadata nearly always contained a de-identified subject ID, COVID-19 status, age in years and sex. Where available, HLA class I and class II types were taken from metadata supplied by the sample provider and were not determined by assay-based typing. Summary of the overall study and its limitations: Clinical and demographic metadata were provided uncurated, with the amount varying by source and participant.

The collaborating institutions used their own protocols to collect whole blood in K2EDTA tubes. Collaborator samples were shipped for TCRbeta analysis as frozen whole blood, isolated PBMCs, or DNA extracted from either sample type. The CDR1 and CDR2 encoded by the germline V gene (reference sequence) are SSHAT and FNYEAQ. From its cysteine to its phenylalanine, the CDR3 spans 12 amino acids. Kept here is only the CDR3 DNA, which spans 36 bases and is read in frame from base 1. At the junction V is shortened by 1 base and J by 5 bases, with 5 bases in between. The immunoSEQ Assay, a bias-controlled multiplex PCR, was used to amplify TCRbeta CDR3 regions from genomic DNA. The paper's processing steps were these. Nucleated cell counts per sample were estimated from amplification of reference gene primers within the assay. Sequence reads were collapsed and filtered to measure the absolute abundance of every unique TCRbeta CDR3 rearrangement. For each sample, productive Simpson clonality was calculated by taking the square root of Simpson's diversity index across productive rearrangements. TCRdb mirrors the immuneACCESS table, restricted to in-frame sequences. Some clones are absent from its copies; in checked studies, under half trace to an unresolved V gene, and the reason for the others is unknown. That table supplies the V and J calls and clone size; D and trimming were determined from the DNA. Present in this sample are about 160,000 clones, approximately 84% of which were seen just once. About 20% of the sample belongs to the ten largest clones.

On this clone itself: What antigen it recognizes has not been identified. No base quality values were provided; no much bigger clone lies one nucleotide off.

The sample taken for sequencing was peripheral blood. The clonotype was recovered from a woman older than 75 with acute or convalescent COVID-19. The chain employs TRBV7-7 and TRBJ2-5, with the D gene too uncertain to name. The sequenced DNA: TGTGCCAGCAGCTTAGGCAGGGAGACCCAGTACTTC. It specifies CASSLGRETQYF.